Listed here are 13 T cell receptor beta chains from one sample, sequenced in a study of blood T cell repertoires in COVID-19. The table came from immunoSEQ multiplex PCR; TCRdb's copy has only in-frame clones and leaves some out. The sample comprises 250,000 or so clones, around nine tenths of which are singletons, and over 2% rests with the top ten. The source material was PBMCs or T cells enriched from blood (not recorded which). Receptors were obtained from a woman aged 18-30 years who had recovered from COVID-19.

V is TRBV28 and J is TRBJ1-3; D possibly corresponds to TRBD1 (5 bases). This CDR3 is 16 amino acids long. Germline lookup yields CDR1 MDHEN and CDR2 SYDVKM. V gave up 5 bases and J gave up 4 bases, with 18 bases separating them. CDR3 DNA: TGTGCCAGCAGTGCGCCGCACAGGAATTACGGAAACACCATATATTTT. Encoded protein: CASSAPHRNYGNTIYF.

The chain links TRBV19 to TRBJ1-2; D gene ambiguous. The CDR3 contains 16 residues. Trimming left V 4 bases short and J 5 bases short, with 20 bases between. The germline CDR1 and CDR2 sequences are LNHDA and SQIVND (reference sequence). The CDR3 is CASSNESRYRSYGYTF. The CDR3 coding sequence is TGTGCCAGTAGTAACGAAAGCCGCTACCGCTCTTATGGCTACACCTTC.

V usage is TRBV6-4 and J usage is TRBJ1-1; 7 nucleotides match TRBD1. With V trimmed by 5 bases and J by 5 bases, 14 bases remained unmatched. The CDR3 contains 16 residues. Germline V gene lookup returns CDR1 MRHNA and CDR2 SNTAGT. The CDR3 DNA sequence: TGTGCCAGCAGTAAAGAAATGACAGGGCATTGGACTGAAGCTTTCTTT. It translates to CASSKEMTGHWTEAFF.

CDR3 residues: CASSQLGDSRRNYGYTF. The CDR3 bases are TGTGCCAGCAGCCAACTGGGGGACAGTCGTCGAAACTATGGCTACACCTTC. The chain uses TRBV3-1 (or the pseudogene TRBV3-2) and TRBJ1-2; the match to TRBD1 covers 7 bases. J gave up 2 bases and V 2 bases, and 11 bases lay outside the gene matches. The V gene's germline CDR1 is LGHDT and CDR2 YNNKEL (reference sequence). The CDR3 has 17 residues.

The chain is built from TRBV19 and TRBJ1-5; 10 bases are shared with TRBD1. Germline V CDR1 and CDR2: LNHDA, SQIVND (reference sequence). The V gene end was trimmed by 4 bases and the J gene end by 9 bases; junction bases not matched to a gene: 9. This CDR3 has 15 amino acids. CDR3 sequence: CASSTGTGVNGPQHF. CDR3 coding DNA: TGTGCCAGTAGTACCGGGACAGGGGTCAATGGGCCCCAGCATTTT.

The J gene is TRBJ1-1, the V gene TRBV6-2 or TRBV6-3; maybe TRBD1 (5 bases). The CDR3 sequence is 14 residues long. Trimming removed 2 bases at V and 4 bases at J, with 11 bases between. Germline-derived CDR1 and CDR2 are MNHEY and SVGEGT. This CDR3 reads CASSYPQGRTEAFF. The CDR3 DNA sequence: TGTGCCAGCAGTTACCCCCAGGGCCGCACTGAAGCTTTCTTT.

The CDR3 DNA is TGCGCCAGCAGTCACTCCGGGAGAAAGATCATAAACTATGGCTACACCTTC. It specifies CASSHSGRKIINYGYTF. The J gene is TRBJ1-2, the V gene TRBV23-1; D is undetermined. TRBV23-1 is known as an ORF, though its function is uncertain. The CDR3 loop spans 17 amino acids. The V end lost 3 bases, the J end lost 2 bases, and 19 bases lay between the germline ends.

In DNA, the CDR3 is TGTGCCAGCAGTTTGAGGGGGCAGACTGAAGCTTTCTTT. This gives the protein CASSLRGQTEAFF. The gene calls are TRBV27 and TRBJ1-1; 7 nucleotides match TRBD1. In germline, CDR1 is MNHEY, CDR2 SMNVEV (reference sequence). The CDR3 has 13 amino acids. V was clipped by 3 bases and J by 5 bases; unmatched bases: 3.

The rearrangement uses TRBV4-3 and TRBJ2-5; TRBD2 matches 8 bases. This CDR3 is 16 amino acids long. Germline lookup yields CDR1 LGHNA and CDR2 YSLEER. Germline trimming cut 2 bases from V and 2 bases from J; bases unmatched to any gene: 7. CDR3: CASSQWPERGQETQYF. The CDR3 bases are TGCGCCAGCAGCCAATGGCCGGAGCGGGGGCAAGAGACCCAGTACTTC.

The chain joins TRBV15 to TRBJ1-5; no clear D gene. Germline V lookup: CDR1 LNHNV, CDR2 YYDKDF (reference sequence). The CDR3 runs to 15 residues. V lost 0 bases, J lost 4 bases, and 10 bases lay in between. In nucleotides, the CDR3 is TGTGCCACCAGCAGAGATGGCGGGGAAAATCAGCCCCAGCATTTT. Amino acids: CATSRDGGENQPQHF.

This clone was seen more than once but under ten times. The rearrangement links TRBV7-3 to TRBJ2-3, with TRBD2 identical over 12 bases. Trimming at V came to 2 bases and at J to 3 bases, leaving 6 bases not matched to a gene. Germline-derived CDR1 and CDR2 are SGHTA and FQGTGA. This CDR3 has 17 amino acids. DNA of the CDR3: TGTGCCAGCAGCTTATCCGGGGGACTAGCGGGTACAGATACGCAGTATTTT. The encoded protein is CASSLSGGLAGTDTQYF.

For the CDR3, the DNA is TGTGCCAGCAGTTCCCGAGGGCACAATTCACCCCTCCACTTT. Translated: CASSSRGHNSPLHF. The chain combines TRBV7-3 with TRBJ1-6; D ambiguous. V dropped 6 bases and J dropped 7 bases, with 13 bases sitting between them. This CDR3 spans 14 amino acids. Germline V gene lookup returns CDR1 SGHTA and CDR2 FQGTGA.

This chain uses TRBV12-3 or TRBV12-4 with TRBJ1-1; 7 nucleotides match TRBD1. The CDR3 is 12 amino acids. Unmatched junction bases numbered 7, after V lost 7 bases and J lost 8 bases. CDR3 region: CASTPRGKEAFF. For the CDR3, the DNA is TGTGCCAGCACCCCCAGGGGGAAGGAAGCTTTCTTT.